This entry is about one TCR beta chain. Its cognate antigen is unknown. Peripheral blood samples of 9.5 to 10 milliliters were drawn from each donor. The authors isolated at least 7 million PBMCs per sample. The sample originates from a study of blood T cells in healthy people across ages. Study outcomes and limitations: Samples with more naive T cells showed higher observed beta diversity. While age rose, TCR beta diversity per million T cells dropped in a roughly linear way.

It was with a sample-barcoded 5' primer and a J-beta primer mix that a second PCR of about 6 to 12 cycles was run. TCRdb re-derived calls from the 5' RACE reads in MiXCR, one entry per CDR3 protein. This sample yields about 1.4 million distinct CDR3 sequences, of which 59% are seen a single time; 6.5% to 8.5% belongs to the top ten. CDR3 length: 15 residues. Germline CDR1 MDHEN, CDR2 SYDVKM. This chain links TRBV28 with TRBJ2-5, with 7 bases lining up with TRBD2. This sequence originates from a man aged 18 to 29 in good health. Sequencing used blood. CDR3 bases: TGTTCCGGCAGTCCAGGACGAGCGGGACAAGAGACCCAGTACTTC. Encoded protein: CSGSPGRAGQETQYF.